These T cell receptor beta chains were read from a single sample in a study of blood T cell repertoires in COVID-19. The assay was immunoSEQ multiplex PCR, and TCRdb's table has in-frame clones only and misses some. The top ten clones hold around 3.2% of a sample with some 250,000 clones, 65% to 90% of them seen once. The specimen was peripheral blood. The receptors here all came from a woman aged 55 to 70 with active or convalescent COVID-19. CDR3s include the opening cysteine and the closing phenylalanine or tryptophan. A D gene is named only where the DNA matches it firmly. A row's size may be missing; if present it is once, few, many or a size class.

.	TRBJ2-5	.	TRBV5-1	TGCGCCAGCAGCTTGGAGCGACAGGTGGAGACCCAGTACTTC	CASSLERQVETQYF
.	TRBJ1-2	.	TRBV5-5	TGTGCCAGCAGCGCCACATTTAACTATGGCTACACCTTC	CASSATFNYGYTF
.	TRBJ2-3	TRBD2	TRBV6-4	TGTGCCAGCAGTGCTAGCGGGGGGTTCGGAGATACGCAGTATTTT	CASSASGGFGDTQYF
.	TRBJ1-2	.	TRBV4-3	TGCGCCAGCAGCCCCCAGGCGGGGGTTTATGGCTACACCTTC	CASSPQAGVYGYTF
.	TRBJ2-5	TRBD1	TRBV5-1	TGCGCCAGCAGCTTGCGACAGGGGTGGGAGACCCAGTACTTC	CASSLRQGWETQYF
once	TRBJ2-7	.	TRBV5-6	TGTGCCAGCAGCTTGGGACTGTACTCCTACGAGCAGTACTTC	CASSLGLYSYEQYF
.	TRBJ2-5	.	TRBV5-1	TGCGCCAGCAGCTTGAGCACCATCCCTAACCTAGAGACCCAGTACTTC	CASSLSTIPNLETQYF
.	TRBJ2-1	TRBD1	TRBV30	TGTGCCTGGAGTATGGGACAGGGGCCCGGCAATGAGCAGTTCTTC	CAWSMGQGPGNEQFF
.	TRBJ1-4	.	TRBV6-5	TGTGCCAGCAGTTACTCAGGGGCAGGGTCTGAGGAAAAACTGTTTTTT	CASSYSGAGSEEKLFF
.	TRBJ1-1	.	TRBV30	TGTGCCTCCTCTTTTGGGGGGGGCACTGAAGCTTTCTTT	CASSFGGGTEAFF
.	TRBJ1-2	.	TRBV4-3	TGCGCCAGCAGCCAAGCTTCAGGGGCGGGCGGCTACACCTTC	CASSQASGAGGYTF
once	TRBJ2-7	.	TRBV7-2	TGTGCCAGCAGCCCCGGGACTCTGAGGGAGCAGTACTTC	CASSPGTLREQYF
.	TRBJ1-2	.	TRBV2	TGTGCCAGTCCAGGGGCGGCGCGCGGCTACACCTTC	CASPGAARGYTF
.	TRBJ1-3	.	TRBV15	TGTGCCACCAGCAGAGATGCGGGCTCTGGAAACACCATATATTTT	CATSRDAGSGNTIYF
.	TRBJ1-1	TRBD1	TRBV5-1	TGCGCCAGCAGCTTGGACCAGGGGGCACACCCTGAAGCTTTCTTT	CASSLDQGAHPEAFF
.	TRBJ2-2	.	TRBV10-3	TGTGCCGCCACCCCTACAGGGCGAGGGGCCGGGGAGCTGTTTTTT	CAATPTGRGAGELFF
.	TRBJ1-2	.	TRBV2	TGTGCCAGCAGTGGGGGGCAGGGGAGACATGGCTACACCTTC	CASSGGQGRHGYTF
.	TRBJ1-1	.	TRBV10-3	TGTGCCATCAGTGTCGCGGGGAACACTGAAGCTTTCTTT	CAISVAGNTEAFF
.	TRBJ1-3	.	TRBV19	TGTGCCAGTAGTTCGACACCCCTCAGGGGTTCTGGAAACACCATATATTTT	CASSSTPLRGSGNTIYF
.	TRBJ1-1	.	TRBV15	TGTGCCACCAGCAGGAACACGAACACTGAAGCTTTCTTT	CATSRNTNTEAFF
.	TRBJ2-1	.	TRBV25-1	TGTGCCAGCAGTGAAGGACTGGGCCAATGGCATGAGCAGTTCTTC	CASSEGLGQWHEQFF
.	TRBJ2-1	TRBD2	TRBV19	TGTGCCGGTAGTCAAACTAGCGGGGGGAATGAGCAGTTCTTC	CAGSQTSGGNEQFF
.	TRBJ1-4	TRBD1	TRBV5-1	TGCGCCAGCAGCTTGAGGGGACAGACTAATGAAAAACTGTTTTTT	CASSLRGQTNEKLFF
.	TRBJ1-2	.	TRBV2	TGTGCCAGCAGTGATACAGTGGAGGGTCGGAATGGCTACACCTTC	CASSDTVEGRNGYTF
.	TRBJ1-1	.	TRBV5-4	TGTGCCAGCAGCTTGGTTGGGAGCCGGGCCACTGAAGCTTTCTTT	CASSLVGSRATEAFF
.	TRBJ2-7	.	TRBV3-1/TRBV3-2	TGTGCCAGCAGCCCTAGCTACCACGAGCAGTACTTC	CASSPSYHEQYF
few	TRBJ1-1	TRBD1	TRBV30	TGTGCCTGGACCGGCAGGACAGGGGGGAACACTGAAGCTTTCTTT	CAWTGRTGGNTEAFF
few	TRBJ2-1	TRBD2	TRBV4-1	TGCGCCAGCAGCCAGAGGACTAGCGGAACCTACAATGAGCAGTTCTTC	CASSQRTSGTYNEQFF
.	TRBJ1-6	TRBD1	TRBV7-9	TGTGCCAGCAGCTTAGGGAACAGGGGTCAGGCCCCCTATAATTCACCCCTCCACTTT	CASSLGNRGQAPYNSPLHF
.	TRBJ2-5	.	TRBV3-1/TRBV3-2	TGTGCCAGCAGCCTACGCGGGGCCAAAGAGACCCAGTACTTC	CASSLRGAKETQYF
.	TRBJ2-2	.	TRBV19	TGTGCCAGTAGGCGGGACAGTTACACCGGGGAGCTGTTTTTT	CASRRDSYTGELFF
.	TRBJ1-1	.	TRBV30	TGTGCCTGGAGTGTCGGGAGGGGGGGCACTGAAGCTTTCTTT	CAWSVGRGGTEAFF
.	TRBJ2-7	TRBD1	TRBV18	TGTGCCAGCTCCCTCGGGACAGATTTCTACGAGCAGTACTTC	CASSLGTDFYEQYF
.	TRBJ1-1	TRBD1	TRBV7-9	TGTGCCAGCAGCTTGATCACAGGGGGGAACACTGAAGCTTTCTTT	CASSLITGGNTEAFF
.	TRBJ1-2	TRBD1	TRBV27	TGTGCCAGCAGGCCCGGGACAGGAAACTATGGCTACACCTTC	CASRPGTGNYGYTF
.	TRBJ1-1	.	TRBV4-1	TGCGCCAGCAGCCAGGCTGACAGGTACACTGAAGCTTTCTTT	CASSQADRYTEAFF
.	TRBJ1-3	.	TRBV3-1/TRBV3-2	TGTGCCAGCAGCCAAGACCGGGTTCCTGGAAACACCATATATTTT	CASSQDRVPGNTIYF
.	TRBJ1-5	TRBD1	TRBV6-5	TGTGCCAGCAGTTTCGACAGGGGACACAATCAGCCCCAGCATTTT	CASSFDRGHNQPQHF
.	TRBJ2-7	TRBD1	TRBV6-1	TGTGCCAGCATTAGGGACAGGGGAAGAGGAGAGCAGTACTTC	CASIRDRGRGEQYF
few	TRBJ2-2	TRBD1	TRBV7-9	TGTGCCAGCAGCTACCGGACAGGGGACACCGGGGAGCTGTTTTTT	CASSYRTGDTGELFF
.	TRBJ1-6	.	TRBV6-1	TGTGCCAGCAGTGAACCGGTGGCAGGCGGGGCCGCCTTTTCACCCCTCCACTTT	CASSEPVAGGAAFSPLHF
.	TRBJ2-3	TRBD2	TRBV3-1/TRBV3-2	TGTGCCAGCAGCCCGGGACTAGCGGGGGGCAGCACAGATACGCAGTATTTT	CASSPGLAGGSTDTQYF
few	TRBJ1-1	TRBD1	TRBV5-1	TGCGCCAGCAGCTTGGACGGGACAGGGATAAACACTGAAGCTTTCTTT	CASSLDGTGINTEAFF
.	TRBJ2-2	.	TRBV5-1	TGCGCCAGCAGCTCACAGGCGCTGACCGGGGAGCTGTTTTTT	CASSSQALTGELFF
once	TRBJ2-7	.	TRBV5-6	TGTGCCAGCAACTATGTCGGGGAAAGCTCCTACGAGCAGTACTTC	CASNYVGESSYEQYF
.	TRBJ2-7	.	TRBV11-2	TGTGCCAGCAGCTTATCCCCTACCTCCTACGAGCAGTACTTC	CASSLSPTSYEQYF
few	TRBJ2-7	TRBD2	TRBV4-1	TGCGCCAGCAGCCAAAATTCCGGGGGGGCCTACGAGCAGTACTTC	CASSQNSGGAYEQYF
few	TRBJ1-2	TRBD1	TRBV7-2	TGTGCCAGCAGCACCCGGACAGGGGAGGGCTACACCTTC	CASSTRTGEGYTF
.	TRBJ1-5	.	TRBV6-5	TGTGCCAGCAGTTACTCGTCAGGGCCCCATCAGCCCCAGCATTTT	CASSYSSGPHQPQHF
.	TRBJ2-3	.	TRBV10-3	TGTGCCATCAGTACCGGGATCGATAGCACAGATACGCAGTATTTT	CAISTGIDSTDTQYF
.	TRBJ2-1	TRBD2	TRBV9	TGTGCCAGCAGCGCGAGACGCGGACTAGCGGGGGGCAACTCCTACAATGAGCAGTTCTTC	CASSARRGLAGGNSYNEQFF
.	TRBJ1-4	TRBD1	TRBV7-6	TGTGCCAGCAGCCCAAATAGGGGGCTTAATGAAAAACTGTTTTTT	CASSPNRGLNEKLFF
.	TRBJ2-2	TRBD2	TRBV5-1	TGCGCCAGCAGTTCAATCGCGGGGGGATCGAACACCGGGGAGCTGTTTTTT	CASSSIAGGSNTGELFF
.	TRBJ1-1	.	TRBV5-6	TGTGCCAGCAGCTTGCAGGGCCCAGGGGCTTTCTTT	CASSLQGPGAFF
.	TRBJ1-2	TRBD1	TRBV7-2	TGTGCCAGCAGCTTAGACACAGGGGGCTCCGGTGGCTACACCTTC	CASSLDTGGSGGYTF
.	TRBJ1-4	TRBD1	TRBV5-4	TGTGCCAGCAGCTTACAGGGGGGGACGGCAACTAATGAAAAACTGTTTTTT	CASSLQGGTATNEKLFF
once	TRBJ2-7	TRBD1	TRBV7-8	TGTGCCAGCCGATTCTCTCGGGACAGGGCCCCCTACGGGTCCTACGAGCAGTACTTC	CASRFSRDRAPYGSYEQYF
.	TRBJ1-1	.	TRBV9	TGTGCCAGCAGCGGCAGGACAGAGAACACTGAAGCTTTCTTT	CASSGRTENTEAFF
.	TRBJ2-7	TRBD1	TRBV27	TGTGCCAGCAGTTCAACCTACCGGGACAGGGGTTACGAGCAGTACTTC	CASSSTYRDRGYEQYF
.	TRBJ1-4	TRBD1	TRBV7-6	TGTGCCAGCAGCTTATCAGGACAGGGAACCTTGAATGCAACTAATGAAAAACTGTTTTTT	CASSLSGQGTLNATNEKLFF